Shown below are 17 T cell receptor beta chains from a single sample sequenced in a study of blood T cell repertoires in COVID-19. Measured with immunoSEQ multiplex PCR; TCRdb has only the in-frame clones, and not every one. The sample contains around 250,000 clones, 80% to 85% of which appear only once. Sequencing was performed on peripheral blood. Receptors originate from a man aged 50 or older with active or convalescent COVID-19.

The CDR3 spells CASSLRAGQETQYF. In DNA form, the CDR3 reads TGTGCCAGCAGCTTAAGAGCGGGCCAAGAGACCCAGTACTTC. This chain joins TRBV7-7 and TRBJ2-5, with D perhaps TRBD2 (6 bases). The length of the CDR3 is 14 residues. The V gene lost 2 bases and the J gene lost 1 base, with 8 bases spanning the gap. Per the germline V gene, CDR1 is SSHAT and CDR2 is FNYEAQ (reference sequence).

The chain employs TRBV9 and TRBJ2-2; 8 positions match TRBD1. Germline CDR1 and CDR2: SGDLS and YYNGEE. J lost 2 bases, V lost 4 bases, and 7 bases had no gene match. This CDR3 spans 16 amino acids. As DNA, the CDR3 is TGTGCCAGCAGCAAACGGGACAGGATTAACACCGGGGAGCTGTTTTTT. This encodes CASSKRDRINTGELFF.

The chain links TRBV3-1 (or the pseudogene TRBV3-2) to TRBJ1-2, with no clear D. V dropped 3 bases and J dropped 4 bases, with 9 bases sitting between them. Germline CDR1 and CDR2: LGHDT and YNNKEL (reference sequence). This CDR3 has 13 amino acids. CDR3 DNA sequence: TGTGCCAGCAGCCATAGAACCCCCTATGGCTACACCTTC. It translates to CASSHRTPYGYTF.

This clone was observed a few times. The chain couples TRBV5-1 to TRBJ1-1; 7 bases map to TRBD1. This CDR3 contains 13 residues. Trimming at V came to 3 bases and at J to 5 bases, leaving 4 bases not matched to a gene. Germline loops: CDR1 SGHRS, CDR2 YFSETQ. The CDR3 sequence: CASSYSTGTEAFF. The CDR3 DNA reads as TGCGCCAGCAGCTACTCGACAGGGACTGAAGCTTTCTTT.

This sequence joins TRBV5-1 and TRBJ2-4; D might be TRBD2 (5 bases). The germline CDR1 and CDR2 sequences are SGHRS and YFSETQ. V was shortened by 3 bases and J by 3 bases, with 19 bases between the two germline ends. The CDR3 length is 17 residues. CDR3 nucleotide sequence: TGCGCCAGCAGCTCCGTTCCCTTGGGTGAGGGCAAAAACATTCAGTACTTC. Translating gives CASSSVPLGEGKNIQYF. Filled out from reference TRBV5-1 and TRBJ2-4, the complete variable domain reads KAGVTQTPRYLIKTRGQQVTLSCSPISGHRSVSWYQQTPGQGLQFLFEYFSETQRNKGNFPGRFSGRQFSNSRSEMNVSTLELGDSALYLCASSSVPLGEGKNIQYFGAGTRLSVL.

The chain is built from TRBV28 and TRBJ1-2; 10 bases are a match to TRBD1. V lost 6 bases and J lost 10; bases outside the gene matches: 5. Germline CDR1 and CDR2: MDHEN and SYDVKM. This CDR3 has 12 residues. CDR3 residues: CASRTGQGFYTF. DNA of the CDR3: TGTGCCAGCAGGACGGGACAGGGGTTCTACACCTTC.

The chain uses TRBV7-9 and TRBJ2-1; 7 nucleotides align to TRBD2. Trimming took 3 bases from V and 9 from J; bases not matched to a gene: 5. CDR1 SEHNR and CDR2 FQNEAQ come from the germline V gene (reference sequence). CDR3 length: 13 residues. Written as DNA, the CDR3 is TGTGCCAGCAGCTTCGGCAGGGAGGGTGAGCAGTTCTTC. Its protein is CASSFGREGEQFF. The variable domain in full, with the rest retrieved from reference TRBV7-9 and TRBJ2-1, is DTGVSQNPRHKITKRGQNVTFRCDPISEHNRLYWYRQTLGQGPEFLTYFQNEAQLEKSRLLSDRFSAERPKGSFSTLEIQRTEQGDSAMYLCASSFGREGEQFFGPGTRLTVL.

CDR3 loop: CASRQDRSTDTQYF. Written as DNA, the CDR3 is TGTGCCAGCAGACAGGACAGGTCCACAGATACGCAGTATTTT. This rearrangement joins TRBV5-4 to TRBJ2-3, with 7 bases identical to TRBD1. J gave up 2 bases and V 5 bases, and 5 bases lay outside the gene matches. The CDR3 is 14 amino acids. Germline assignment: CDR1 SGHNT and CDR2 YYREEE (reference sequence).

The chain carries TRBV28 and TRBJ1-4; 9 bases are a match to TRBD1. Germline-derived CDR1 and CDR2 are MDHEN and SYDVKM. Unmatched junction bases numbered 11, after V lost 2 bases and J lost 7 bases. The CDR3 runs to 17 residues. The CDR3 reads CASSLGNRGRWGEKLFF. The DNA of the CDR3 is TGTGCCAGCAGTTTAGGGAACAGGGGGCGCTGGGGTGAAAAACTGTTTTTT.

The CDR3, as DNA: TGTGCCAGCAGGGAGCGGGGGGTCTTCCAAGAGACCCAGTACTTC. Amino acids: CASRERGVFQETQYF. V gene TRBV2 combines with J gene TRBJ2-5, with 9 bases lining up with TRBD2. There are 15 residues in the CDR3. Germline V lookup: CDR1 SNHLY, CDR2 FYNNEI. V lost 6 bases, J lost 1 base, and 6 bases stayed unmatched.

This CDR3 is CASSEYRGGTEAFF. The DNA for the CDR3 is TGTGCCAGCAGTGAATATCGGGGGGGCACTGAAGCTTTCTTT. The chain couples TRBV25-1 to TRBJ1-1, with D tentatively TRBD1 (5 bases). CDR1 is MGHDK and CDR2 is SYGVNS in the germline V gene. The CDR3 runs 14 residues. V lost 0 bases and J 4 bases, leaving 9 bases between the germline ends.

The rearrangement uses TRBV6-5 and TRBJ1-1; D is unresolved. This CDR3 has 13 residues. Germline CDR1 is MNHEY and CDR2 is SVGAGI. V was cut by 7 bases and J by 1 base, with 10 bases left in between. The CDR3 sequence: CASKWAENTEAFF. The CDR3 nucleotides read TGTGCCAGCAAATGGGCAGAGAACACTGAAGCTTTCTTT.

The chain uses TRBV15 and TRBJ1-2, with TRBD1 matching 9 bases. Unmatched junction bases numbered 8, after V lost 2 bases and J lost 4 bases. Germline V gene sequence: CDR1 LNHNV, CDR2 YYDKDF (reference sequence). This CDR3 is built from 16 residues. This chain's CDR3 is CATSRSGTGHVYGYTF. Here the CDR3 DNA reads TGTGCCACCAGCAGATCGGGGACAGGGCACGTCTATGGCTACACCTTC.

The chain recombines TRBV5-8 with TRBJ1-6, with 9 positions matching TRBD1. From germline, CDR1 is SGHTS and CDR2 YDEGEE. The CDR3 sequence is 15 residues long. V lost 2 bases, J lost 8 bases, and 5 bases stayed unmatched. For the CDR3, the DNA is TGTGCCAGCAGCTTCACAGGGGGCGACTATTCACCCCTCCACTTT. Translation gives CASSFTGGDYSPLHF.

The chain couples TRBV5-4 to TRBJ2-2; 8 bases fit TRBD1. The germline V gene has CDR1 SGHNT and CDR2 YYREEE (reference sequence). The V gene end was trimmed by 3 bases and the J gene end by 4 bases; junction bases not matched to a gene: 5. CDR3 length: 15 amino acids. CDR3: CASSSRDRRTGELFF. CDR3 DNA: TGTGCCAGCAGCTCCCGGGACAGGCGCACCGGGGAGCTGTTTTTT.

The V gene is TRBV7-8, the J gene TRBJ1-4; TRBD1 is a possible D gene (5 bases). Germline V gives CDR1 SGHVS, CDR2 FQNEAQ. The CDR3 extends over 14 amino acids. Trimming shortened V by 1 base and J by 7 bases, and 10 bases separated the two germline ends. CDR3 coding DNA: TGTGCCAGCAGCTTAGGCAGGGTTGGTGAAAAACTGTTTTTT. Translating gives CASSLGRVGEKLFF.

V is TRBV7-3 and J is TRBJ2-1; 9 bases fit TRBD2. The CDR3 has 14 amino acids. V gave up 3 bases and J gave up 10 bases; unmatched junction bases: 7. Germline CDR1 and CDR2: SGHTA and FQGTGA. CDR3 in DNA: TGTGCCAGCAGCTTTGCGGGGGGGCAACGGGAGCAGTTCTTC. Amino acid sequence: CASSFAGGQREQFF.